The source of this TCR beta chain is a study of blood T cell repertoires in COVID-19. The wider study: Sites across the United States, Italy and Spain contributed samples from acute and convalescent COVID-19. The cDNA or gDNA used as material had been derived from T cells, B-cell-depleted T cells, or PBMCs.

CDR1 and CDR2 from the germline V gene are SQVTM and ANQGSEA. The CDR3 covers 13 residues. V was shortened by 4 bases and J by 3 bases, with 10 bases between the two germline ends. Per the study methods: How many nucleated cells were present was estimated from reference gene primer amplification. The protocol was immunoSEQ multiplex PCR, while the TCRdb copy is restricted to in-frame clones and leaves out a portion. Clone size and the V and J calls come from that table; the DNA yielded D and trimming. The sample holds approximately 110,000 clones; about 75% are singletons and the top ten take less than 20%.

The clonotype originates from a woman in her 70s with acute or convalescent COVID-19. The V gene is TRBV29-1, the J gene TRBJ2-1, with TRBD1 as a possible D gene (5 bases). Sequences were obtained from peripheral blood. The CDR3 nucleotides are TGCAGCGTTGCCCGGCAGGGCTACAATGAGCAGTTCTTC. This encodes CSVARQGYNEQFF.